This T cell receptor beta chain was captured by sequencing in a study of patients and donors after allogeneic stem cell transplantation (TCRdb year 2020). Library creation used RT-PCR. Sequencing took place on a NextSeq 550. The public reads were reanalyzed by TCRdb: fastp trimming at Q25, MiXCR alignment, in-frame beta chains only. Rows with a matching CDR3 protein are joined into one entry that keeps the most common DNA and genes. The sample records roughly 960,000 distinct CDR3 sequences, approximately 18% of which are singletons. Clones ranked in the top ten supply 6% of the sample. Worth noting for this clonotype: Its antigen remains unidentified. Base qualities are not provided; no much larger clone lies one nucleotide away.

This receptor was identified in a human donor who was either an allogeneic HSCT recipient or a stem cell or donor lymphocyte infusion donor (not recorded which). It is not recorded whose cells these are; they may come from a transplant donor. What was sequenced was blood, either unsorted or a sorted T cell fraction (not recorded which).

The CDR3 region has the sequence CSARDQGGGYTF. The DNA sequence is as follows: TGCAGTGCTAGGGACCAGGGGGGGGGCTACACCTTC. This receptor chain uses TRBV20-1 and TRBJ1-2, and 7 bases in between align with TRBD1. The CDR3 sequence holds 12 residues, the cysteine and phenylalanine included. This entry keeps only the CDR3 DNA: 36 bases, framed from base 1. The CDR1 and CDR2 encoded by the germline V gene (reference sequence) are DFQATT and SNEGSKA. Clipping removes 3 bases from V and 8 bases from J, with 6 as the unmatched junction base count.